This TCR beta chain was captured by sequencing in a study of OX40 agonist ivuxolimab in advanced cancers. Background on the study: Eligibility admitted prior anti-PD-1, anti-PD-L1 or anti-CTLA-4 therapy; around 41% had some. The study's findings and limits: Clones of CD4+ and CD8+ blood T cells grew by week 6 at doses of 0.1 to 3.0 mg/kg.

On this clone: Its specificity is unknown.

Assay: immunoSEQ multiplex PCR; the TCRdb copy retains only in-frame clones and omits some. The sample contains roughly 66,000 clones, around 83% of which appear only once. The CDR3 spans 15 residues. Germline CDR1 reads LNHDA; CDR2 reads SQIVND (reference sequence). V was cut by 1 base and J by 1 base, with 8 bases left in between. The sequenced sample was CD4+ or CD8+ T cells sorted from blood, obtained in a trial of the OX40 agonist ivuxolimab. The chain links TRBV19 to TRBJ1-5, with D possibly TRBD1 on 6 matching bases. The sequence derives from an adult with an advanced solid tumor such as melanoma, head and neck, liver or kidney cancer. CDR3 nucleotide sequence: TGTGCCAGTAGTATAGGCGGACAGAGCAATCAGCCCCAGCATTTT. Translating gives CASSIGGQSNQPQHF.